A selection of T cell receptor beta chains follows, all from one sample in a study of cytomegalovirus exposure and HLA in healthy donors. Clones were sequenced by immunoSEQ multiplex PCR, and TCRdb holds only the in-frame ones, with some missing. The data contain 150,000 to 200,000 clones, about four fifths of them seen just once; the ten biggest clones take up under 7.5%. The specimen was PBMCs. The receptors come from a man aged 18 to 29 in good health and CMV-seropositive. The CDR3 runs from the conserved cysteine through the conserved F or W. Fields, in order: clone size, D gene, J gene, V gene, CDR3 DNA, CDR3 protein. D genes are given only for firm matches. The size entry is marked missing in some rows and otherwise reads once, few, many or a size class.

>NA|NA|TRBJ1-1|TRBV11-2
TGTGCCAGCAGCTTAGGGACACTGAACACTGAAGCTTTCTTT
CASSLGTLNTEAFF
>NA|NA|TRBJ1-2|TRBV7-2
TGTGCCAGCAGCTTAGCGGGGGCCAGTGGTGGCTACACCTTC
CASSLAGASGGYTF
>NA|TRBD1|TRBJ2-1|TRBV29-1
TGCAGCGCCCAAAGGGGGACAGGGGACAATGAGCAGTTCTTC
CSAQRGTGDNEQFF
>NA|TRBD2|TRBJ2-1|TRBV4-3
TGCGCCAGCAGCCAAGTAGGGGACTACGACAATGAGCAGTTCTTC
CASSQVGDYDNEQFF
>NA|TRBD2|TRBJ2-5|TRBV5-1
TGCGCCAGCAGCTTGCTAGCGGGAGAGCAAGAGACCCAGTACTTC
CASSLLAGEQETQYF
>NA|NA|TRBJ1-5|TRBV7-9
TGTGCCAGCAGCTTGGGCAGGGATCAGCCCCAGCATTTT
CASSLGRDQPQHF
>NA|NA|TRBJ2-1|TRBV16
TGTGCCAGCAGCCAATTGGGTGCGGAGGATGAGCAGTTCTTC
CASSQLGAEDEQFF
>few|NA|TRBJ1-2|TRBV27
TGTGCCAGCAGTTTATGGAGGCAGGGCGGGAACCTGATCTTC
CASSLWRQGGNLIF
>few|TRBD1|TRBJ1-2|TRBV14
TGTGCCAGCAGCCAAGGAGTCGCGACAGGGGTCGGCTACACCTTC
CASSQGVATGVGYTF
>NA|TRBD1|TRBJ2-7|TRBV5-1
TGCGCCAGCAGCAACAGACAGGGGGGGTACGAGCAGTACTTC
CASSNRQGGYEQYF
>NA|NA|TRBJ1-5|TRBV27
TGTGCCAGCAGTTTATTTGGGGGCAGCAATCAGCCCCAGCATTTT
CASSLFGGSNQPQHF
>NA|NA|TRBJ1-5|TRBV28
TGTGCCAGCATCGCGGGGGGAAATCAGCCCCAGCATTTT
CASIAGGNQPQHF
>few|NA|TRBJ2-1|TRBV7-2
TGTGCCAGCAGAGCAGCTAGACTAGTGTCCTACAATGAGCAGTTCTTC
CASRAARLVSYNEQFF
>NA|NA|TRBJ2-1|TRBV2
TGTGCCAGCAAGGGGTATGAGCAGTTCTTC
CASKGYEQFF
>once|NA|TRBJ1-2|TRBV19
TGTGCCATCAACCCCCAGGGCTATGGCTACACCTTC
CAINPQGYGYTF
>NA|NA|TRBJ2-2|TRBV5-1
TGCGCCAGCAGCTTGGAGGGGGCCGGGGAGCTGTTTTTT
CASSLEGAGELFF